Each of the 28 T cell receptor beta chains below was sequenced from the same sample in a study of control samples from healthy donors and cancer patients. TCRdb's copy holds only in-frame clones and misses some; the assay was immunoSEQ multiplex PCR. This sample has about 95,000 clones; roughly 92% occur once, and the top ten carry over 0.75%. Sequencing input: blood. These receptor sequences come from a woman aged 25 to 39 in good health.

The CDR3 reads CASTWGGTDEKLFF. The CDR3 region has the DNA TGTGCCAGCACCTGGGGAGGGACTGATGAAAAACTGTTTTTT. The chain carries TRBV6-5 and TRBJ1-4, with a tentative D call TRBD1 (5 bases). Trimming left V 7 bases short and J 6 bases short, with 15 bases between. Germline CDR1 reads MNHEY; CDR2 reads SVGAGI. This CDR3 contains 14 residues.

V is TRBV4-1 and J is TRBJ2-7, with D possibly matching TRBD1 (6 bases). Germline values: CDR1 MGHRA, CDR2 YSYEKL. The CDR3 length is 14 residues. Trimming pared 4 bases from V and 7 bases from J, leaving 17 bases between. CDR3 DNA sequence: TGCGCCAGCAGCCCGGGACACGGGGCTCGAGAGCAGTACTTC. Translation: CASSPGHGAREQYF.

This clone was seen once. This chain connects TRBV7-8 to TRBJ1-5, with D possibly being TRBD1 (5 bases). The CDR3 is 14 amino acids. V lost 2 bases, J lost 4 bases, and 9 bases lay in between. The germline CDR1 and CDR2 sequences are SGHVS and FQNEAQ. DNA for the CDR3: TGTGCCAGCAGCTTACGGGACGGGAATCAGCCCCAGCATTTT. Amino acids: CASSLRDGNQPQHF.

The chain has TRBV6-6 and TRBJ2-7, with TRBD1 identical over 10 bases. The CDR3 is 15 amino acids. Germline V CDR1 and CDR2: MNHNY, SVGAGI (reference sequence). Unmatched junction bases numbered 10, after V lost 6 bases and J lost 5 bases. Here the CDR3 reads CASSAGQGRINEQYF. The CDR3 DNA reads TGTGCCAGCAGCGCGGGACAGGGGAGGATCAACGAGCAGTACTTC.

Notes on this clone: Other DNA variants within this sample encode the same CDR3. For the CDR3, the DNA is TGTGCCAGCAGCTTCGTTTCTCTGAACACTGAAGCTTTCTTT. It encodes CASSFVSLNTEAFF. The chain joins TRBV5-5 to TRBJ1-1; D not resolved. V lost 2 bases to trimming and J lost 0 bases, with 8 bases between them. The germline gives CDR1 SGHKS, CDR2 YYEKEE (reference sequence). The CDR3 is 14 residues long.

Here the CDR3 DNA reads TGTGCCTGGAACAGAGTAAATGAAAAACTGTTTTTT. Amino acids: CAWNRVNEKLFF. The genes are TRBV30 and TRBJ1-4; unclear D gene. Germline CDR1 reads GTSNPN; CDR2 reads SVGIG (reference sequence). V lost 4 bases to trimming and J lost 5 bases, with 8 bases between them. The CDR3 extends over 12 amino acids.

The chain carries TRBV6-5 and TRBJ1-6; no reliable D call. The CDR3 runs 15 residues. Germline V gene sequence: CDR1 MNHEY, CDR2 SVGAGI. V was cut by 2 bases and J by 0 bases, with 5 bases left in between. The CDR3 sequence: CASSYTSSYNSPLHF. CDR3 DNA: TGTGCCAGCAGTTACACCAGCTCCTATAATTCACCCCTCCACTTT.

The chain combines TRBV7-6 with TRBJ2-1; 11 positions agree with TRBD2. Germline CDR1 is SGHVS and CDR2 is FNYEAQ. This CDR3 is built from 18 residues. V shed 3 bases, J shed 7 bases, and the junction held 14 bases outside the gene matches. The CDR3: CASSFGTGLAGGPNEQFF. The CDR3 region has the DNA TGTGCCAGCAGCTTTGGAACGGGTTTAGCGGGAGGGCCTAATGAGCAGTTCTTC.

Comment on this clone: The same CDR3 is also encoded by other DNA sequences in this sample. This rearrangement joins TRBV3-1 (or the pseudogene TRBV3-2) to TRBJ2-2; 7 bases are shared with TRBD2. V shed 7 bases, J shed 5 bases, and the junction held 7 bases outside the gene matches. The germline CDR1 and CDR2 sequences are LGHDT and YNNKEL (reference sequence). The CDR3 has 14 residues. The CDR3: CASNQGLPTGELFF. The CDR3 DNA reads as TGTGCCAGCAACCAGGGACTACCAACCGGGGAGCTGTTTTTT.

The chain combines TRBV7-9 with TRBJ2-7; a possible D gene is TRBD1 (6 bases). Trimming shortened V by 6 bases and J by 5 bases, and 17 bases separated the two germline ends. Germline loops: CDR1 SEHNR, CDR2 FQNEAQ (reference sequence). This CDR3 has 14 amino acids. CDR3 DNA sequence: TGTGCCAGCAGTCACAGCACTCGACAGGACGAGCAGTACTTC. Translated, it gives CASSHSTRQDEQYF.

The chain uses TRBV23-1 and TRBJ2-1; 12 nucleotides line up with TRBD2. TRBV23-1 is flagged as an ORF with uncertain function. The CDR3 loop spans 19 amino acids. With V trimmed by 2 bases and J by 5 bases, 13 bases remained unmatched. CDR3 loop: CASSQRGVLAGGPHNEQFF. The CDR3 DNA reads as TGCGCCAGCAGTCAACGGGGGGTCCTAGCGGGAGGGCCCCACAATGAGCAGTTCTTC.

This chain uses TRBV18 with TRBJ1-5; D gene ambiguous. Looked up from germline, CDR1 is KGHSH and CDR2 is LQKENI. This CDR3 contains 15 residues. V lost 3 bases to trimming and J lost 3 bases, with 12 bases between them. The CDR3 DNA follows: TGTGCCAGCTCACCTGAGGCAGGAACCAATCAGCCCCAGCATTTT. Its translation is CASSPEAGTNQPQHF.

In DNA, the CDR3 is TGTGCCAGCAGTTTAAGTGGCGGGGAGCTGTTTTTT. It yields the protein CASSLSGGELFF. The chain combines TRBV28 with TRBJ2-2; D is ambiguous. The CDR3 spans 12 residues. The V and J ends lost 2 bases and 7 bases respectively, with 5 bases between them. CDR1 and CDR2 (germline): MDHEN, SYDVKM.

This chain links TRBV19 with TRBJ2-4; D remains unclear. The CDR3 spans 15 residues. CDR1 is LNHDA, CDR2 SQIVND, per germline (reference sequence). V lost 3 bases to trimming and J lost 0 bases, with 9 bases between them. For the CDR3, the DNA is TGTGCCAGTAGTATGTTTGTTAAAGCCAAAAACATTCAGTACTTC. It is translated as CASSMFVKAKNIQYF.

The genes are TRBV6-5 and TRBJ1-1; no firm D call. The germline gives CDR1 MNHEY, CDR2 SVGAGI. This CDR3 is 13 amino acids long. V lost 8 bases to trimming and J lost 4 bases, with 14 bases between them. As DNA, the CDR3 is TGTGCCAGCGTCACCGCCAGAAGCACTGAAGCTTTCTTT. It encodes CASVTARSTEAFF.

The rearrangement links TRBV30 to TRBJ1-3, with 7 bases matching TRBD1. This CDR3 contains 20 residues. Germline CDR1 reads GTSNPN; CDR2 reads SVGIG (reference sequence). After removal of 0 bases from V and 0 bases from J, the junction contained 17 bases not matched to a gene. The CDR3 DNA is TGTGCCTGGAGTGTACCGACAGGGAAGGTATTCCGCAGCTCTGGAAACACCATATATTTT. Translating gives CAWSVPTGKVFRSSGNTIYF. Together with reference TRBV30 and TRBJ1-3, the CDR3 gives the full variable domain: SQTIHQWPATLVQPVGSPLSLECTVEGTSNPNLYWYRQAAGRGLQLLFYSVGIGQISSEVPQNLSASRPQDRQFILSSKKLLLSDSGFYLCAWSVPTGKVFRSSGNTIYFGEGSWLTVV.

CDR3 sequence reads: CASSLVGQFGDGYTF. As DNA, the CDR3 is TGCGCCAGCAGCTTGGTCGGGCAGTTCGGCGATGGCTACACCTTC. The genes are TRBV5-1 and TRBJ1-2; D is unresolved. The CDR3 extends over 15 amino acids. CDR1 SGHRS and CDR2 YFSETQ come from the germline V gene. Trimming shortened V by 0 bases and J by 6 bases, and 15 bases separated the two germline ends.

This sequence joins TRBV5-1 and TRBJ2-7, with 9 bases lining up with TRBD2. Germline V gene data show CDR1 as SGHRS and CDR2 as YFSETQ. The V segment lost 2 bases and the J segment 2 bases; nucleotides outside the gene matches: 2. The CDR3 loop spans 14 amino acids. The CDR3 coding sequence is TGCGCCAGCAGCTTCAGCGGGGGGACCTACGAGCAGTACTTC. This gives the protein CASSFSGGTYEQYF.

Only a few counts were recorded for this clone. The rearrangement uses TRBV27 and TRBJ2-7; 10 nucleotides agree with TRBD1. V was clipped by 9 bases and J by 5 bases; unmatched bases: 4. The CDR3 loop spans 12 amino acids. Germline V lookup: CDR1 MNHEY, CDR2 SMNVEV (reference sequence). The CDR3 DNA is TGTGCCAGTCGACAGGGGGCCCACGAGCAGTACTTC. Residues: CASRQGAHEQYF.

This clone was seen only once. The V call is TRBV29-1, the J call TRBJ1-1, with D perhaps matching TRBD1 (5 bases). The germline CDR1 and CDR2 sequences are SQVTM and ANQGSEA. The CDR3 is 12 amino acids. Trimming stripped 4 bases from V and 3 bases from J, with 9 bases between. CDR3 sequence: CSVGARDTEAFF. The CDR3 bases are TGCAGCGTTGGCGCCAGGGACACTGAAGCTTTCTTT.

This chain links TRBV4-2 with TRBJ2-3, with 7 bases that match TRBD2. There are 17 residues in the CDR3. CDR1 and CDR2 (germline): LGHNA, YNFKEQ. With V trimmed by 1 base and J by 0 bases, 7 bases remained unmatched. The CDR3 coding sequence is TGTGCCAGCAGCCAAGCGCGAGCGGGACTTAGCACAGATACGCAGTATTTT. This gives the protein CASSQARAGLSTDTQYF.

The chain has TRBV2 and TRBJ1-1, with 7 bases aligning to TRBD1. Per germline, CDR1 SNHLY and CDR2 FYNNEI. With V trimmed by 6 bases and J by 4 bases, 8 bases remained unmatched. This CDR3 spans 14 amino acids. The CDR3 spells CASRGKTGITEAFF. In DNA, the CDR3 is TGTGCCAGCAGGGGGAAGACAGGGATCACTGAAGCTTTCTTT.

The chain uses TRBV7-9 and TRBJ1-1, with TRBD1 matching over 7 bases. CDR3 length: 14 residues. Germline trimming cut 3 bases from V and 5 bases from J; bases unmatched to any gene: 6. Germline CDR1 and CDR2: SEHNR and FQNEAQ (reference sequence). DNA of the CDR3: TGTGCCAGCAGCTTTTTTGCAGGGGGAACTGAAGCTTTCTTT. Protein: CASSFFAGGTEAFF. Together with reference TRBV7-9 and TRBJ1-1, the CDR3 gives the full variable domain: DTGVSQNPRHKITKRGQNVTFRCDPISEHNRLYWYRQTLGQGPEFLTYFQNEAQLEKSRLLSDRFSAERPKGSFSTLEIQRTEQGDSAMYLCASSFFAGGTEAFFGQGTRLTVV.

The rearrangement joins TRBV5-5 to TRBJ1-6, with D possibly being TRBD1 (5 bases). The CDR3 extends over 15 amino acids. V shed 0 bases and J shed 5 bases, with 9 bases lying between them. Germline V gene sequence: CDR1 SGHKS, CDR2 YYEKEE (reference sequence). The CDR3 region is CASSLDPGHNSPLHF. Written as DNA, the CDR3 is TGTGCCAGCAGCTTGGATCCAGGGCATAATTCACCCCTCCACTTT.

This chain links TRBV5-1 with TRBJ1-1; unclear D gene. The V gene's germline CDR1 is SGHRS and CDR2 YFSETQ. This CDR3 region has 14 residues. Trimming took off 0 bases at V and 0 bases at J, with 6 bases between the two ends. For the CDR3, the DNA is TGCGCCAGCAGCTTGGTTGTCCTGAACACTGAAGCTTTCTTT. Its translation is CASSLVVLNTEAFF.

The rearrangement links TRBV21-1 to TRBJ2-5; TRBD2 reflects the table's D call only, with no check against the DNA. TRBV21-1 is tagged as a pseudogene. The length of the CDR3 is 20 residues. This chain's CDR3 is CASSKAFFPGGLAGQETQYF. Written as DNA, the CDR3 is TGTGCCAGCAGCAAAGCGTTTTTTCCGGGGGGACTAGCGGGACAAGAGACCCAGTACTTC.

The J gene is TRBJ2-1, the V gene TRBV7-7; 14 positions agree with TRBD2. CDR3 length equals 16 residues. Germline trimming cut 3 bases from V and 9 bases from J; bases unmatched to any gene: 7. In germline, CDR1 is SSHAT, CDR2 FNYEAQ (reference sequence). The CDR3 loop reads CASSFGLAGGAAEQFF. In nucleotides, the CDR3 is TGTGCCAGCAGCTTCGGACTAGCGGGAGGAGCGGCTGAGCAGTTCTTC.

The CDR3 is CASSLIFGQLSTYEQYF. In DNA form, the CDR3 reads TGTGCCAGCAGCTTAATTTTCGGCCAGCTCTCAACCTACGAGCAGTACTTC. The chain employs TRBV11-2 and TRBJ2-7; no definite D call. Looked up from germline, CDR1 is SGHAT and CDR2 is FQNNGV. The length of the CDR3 is 17 residues. Between the trimmed V and J ends, which lost 2 bases and 2 bases, there was a span of 19 bases.